These T cell receptor beta chains were read from a single sample in a study of T cells in tuberculosis. Clones were sequenced by immunoSEQ multiplex PCR, and TCRdb holds only the in-frame ones, with some missing. This table holds approximately 35,000 clones, 97% found once. Sequenced sample: PBMCs. The receptors here all came from a donor aged 10 to 29 with latent tuberculosis or without tuberculosis infection. Each CDR3 is given with its conserved first and last residue. The order of the fields is J gene, V gene, CDR3 protein.

J: TRBJ2-4; V: TRBV19; CDR3: CASSQGLPKNIQYF
J: TRBJ2-7; V: TRBV7-2; CDR3: CASSSQPRGTSGGLEQYF
J: TRBJ2-6; V: TRBV5-1; CDR3: CASSLVGGAISFSGANVLTF
J: TRBJ2-5; V: TRBV10-3; CDR3: CAISEPLGQGQETQYF
J: TRBJ2-7; V: TRBV2; CDR3: CASSPHFPYEQYF
J: TRBJ2-3; V: TRBV9; CDR3: CASSVGDRVDTQYF
J: TRBJ1-2; V: TRBV6-4; CDR3: CASSEIGTGAVNGYTF
J: TRBJ2-3; V: TRBV9; CDR3: CASSVGAGGAGDTQYF
J: TRBJ2-1; V: TRBV5-8; CDR3: CASSRTGNEQFF
J: TRBJ1-2; V: TRBV10-3; CDR3: CAISGDTYGYTF
J: TRBJ2-2; V: TRBV7-8; CDR3: CASSSRRFARGGELFF
J: TRBJ1-2; V: TRBV5-1; CDR3: CASSWDSYYGYTF
J: TRBJ1-1; V: TRBV4-1; CDR3: CASSTPWTGNTEAFF
J: TRBJ2-3; V: TRBV25-1; CDR3: CASRTSGRSTTQYF
J: TRBJ1-1; V: TRBV5-6; CDR3: CASSNGNTEAFF
J: TRBJ2-5; V: TRBV5-1; CDR3: CASSLALGAEETQYF
J: TRBJ1-5; V: TRBV19; CDR3: CASSIEAGHFYSNQPQHF
J: TRBJ1-1; V: TRBV5-1; CDR3: CASSLDWAVNTEAFF